The 29 T cell receptor beta chains below come from one sample, sequenced in a study of T cells after somatic rescue of genetic block. Sequencing used immunoSEQ multiplex PCR; TCRdb keeps in-frame clones, though not all of them. The data contain tens of thousands of clones, roughly 94% of them singletons. The source material was peripheral blood mononuclear cells (PBMCs). The receptors here all came from a man between 40 and 49 years old.

The chain has TRBV6-5 and TRBJ1-2, with D hard to call. Germline CDR1 is MNHEY and CDR2 is SVGAGI. The V end was cut by 0 bases, the J end by 3 bases, with 11 bases between. This CDR3 spans 15 amino acids. For the CDR3, the DNA is TGTGCCAGCAGTTACTCGACGGCAGGCTACTATGGCTACACCTTC. Amino acids: CASSYSTAGYYGYTF.

The table lists this clone with a few counts. J is TRBJ1-6 and V is TRBV19; 10 bases are shared with TRBD1. This CDR3 has 15 amino acids. CDR1 and CDR2 from the germline V gene are LNHDA and SQIVND (reference sequence). V was clipped by 4 bases and J by 7 bases; unmatched bases: 4. In DNA, the CDR3 is TGTGCCAGTAGTAGCGACAGGGGGCGAAATTCACCCCTCCACTTT. This sequence encodes CASSSDRGRNSPLHF.

This chain connects TRBV5-1 to TRBJ2-6; 8 bases align to TRBD1. This CDR3 is 19 amino acids long. Germline CDR1 and CDR2: SGHRS and YFSETQ. Trimming at V came to 4 bases and at J to 2 bases, leaving 14 bases not matched to a gene. The CDR3: CASSPMPSGTGAGANVLTF. In DNA form, the CDR3 reads TGCGCCAGCAGCCCCATGCCGTCCGGGACAGGAGCTGGGGCCAACGTCCTGACTTTC. Full variable domain (remainder filled in from reference TRBV5-1 and TRBJ2-6): KAGVTQTPRYLIKTRGQQVTLSCSPISGHRSVSWYQQTPGQGLQFLFEYFSETQRNKGNFPGRFSGRQFSNSRSEMNVSTLELGDSALYLCASSPMPSGTGAGANVLTFGAGSRLTVL.

The V and J genes are TRBV7-9 and TRBJ1-1, with D maybe TRBD1 (6 bases). This CDR3 has 14 amino acids. From germline, CDR1 is SEHNR and CDR2 FQNEAQ (reference sequence). The V gene lost 7 bases and the J gene lost 0 bases, with 12 bases spanning the gap. This CDR3 reads CASILQGLNTEAFF. In DNA, the CDR3 is TGTGCCAGCATCCTACAGGGCCTGAACACTGAAGCTTTCTTT.

The chain employs TRBV7-9 and TRBJ2-5, with TRBD2 identical over 8 bases. Germline V gene sequence: CDR1 SEHNR, CDR2 FQNEAQ (reference sequence). This CDR3 has 13 residues. Trimming removed 7 bases from V and 3 bases from J; junction bases left unmatched: 4. This CDR3 is CASTLSGKETQYF. CDR3 in DNA: TGTGCCAGCACCCTTAGCGGGAAAGAGACCCAGTACTTC.

This chain connects TRBV29-1 to TRBJ2-5; D not certain. The CDR3 loop spans 10 amino acids. The V gene's germline CDR1 is SQVTM and CDR2 ANQGSEA. V was shortened by 0 bases and J by 4 bases, with 0 bases between the two germline ends. CDR3 nucleotide sequence: TGCAGCGTTGAAGAAGAGACCCAGTACTTC. Residues: CSVEEETQYF.

This clone occurred once. V usage is TRBV6-5 and J usage is TRBJ1-3; D gene ambiguous. The CDR3 runs to 15 residues. Germline V CDR1 and CDR2: MNHEY, SVGAGI. Trimming removed 5 bases from V and 0 bases from J, with 11 bases in between. In nucleotides, the CDR3 is TGTGCCAGCAGTCCCCGGGGATACTCTGGAAACACCATATATTTT. It is translated as CASSPRGYSGNTIYF.

The chain has TRBV5-1 and TRBJ2-1; D may be TRBD1 (6 bases). The germline CDR1 and CDR2 sequences are SGHRS and YFSETQ. V was clipped by 5 bases and J by 0 bases, with 12 bases between them. This CDR3 has 15 residues. The CDR3 protein is CASRPSRGSYNEQFF. The CDR3 nucleotides are TGCGCCAGCAGACCCAGCAGGGGCTCCTACAATGAGCAGTTCTTC.

The rearrangement links TRBV30 to TRBJ1-6; a possible D gene is TRBD1 (5 bases). This CDR3 is built from 15 residues. V lost 7 bases to trimming and J lost 4 bases, with 17 bases between them. Germline V gene sequence: CDR1 GTSNPN, CDR2 SVGIG (reference sequence). CDR3 DNA: TGTGCCTCCCGACTTGGGGCGTCGTATAATTCACCCCTCCACTTT. It codes for CASRLGASYNSPLHF.

The chain recombines TRBV14 with TRBJ1-2, with 7 positions matching TRBD1. CDR1 and CDR2 from the germline V gene are SGHDN and FVKESK. V shed 1 base, J shed 2 bases, and the junction held 4 bases outside the gene matches. The CDR3 totals 15 residues. The CDR3 here is CASSQGQGPNYGYTF. CDR3 DNA sequence: TGTGCCAGCAGCCAAGGACAGGGACCCAACTATGGCTACACCTTC.

This chain links TRBV5-5 with TRBJ1-1; TRBD1 matches at 7 bases. Trimming at V came to 6 bases and at J to 0 bases, leaving 20 bases not matched to a gene. The CDR3 totals 19 residues. Germline loops: CDR1 SGHKS, CDR2 YYEKEE (reference sequence). CDR3: CASILRSIRDSFMNTEAFF. CDR3 DNA sequence: TGTGCCAGCATATTGAGGAGTATACGGGACAGTTTCATGAACACTGAAGCTTTCTTT. The variable domain in full, completed from reference TRBV5-5 and TRBJ1-1, reads DAGVTQSPTHLIKTRGQQVTLRCSPISGHKSVSWYQQVLGQGPQFIFQYYEKEERGRGNFPDRFSARQFPNYSSELNVNALLLGDSALYLCASILRSIRDSFMNTEAFFGQGTRLTVV.

This clone was seen a handful of times. The chain is built from TRBV25-1 and TRBJ1-1; no reliable D call. Germline CDR1 and CDR2: MGHDK and SYGVNS. The CDR3 is made up of 12 amino acids. V was clipped by 11 bases and J by 1 base, with 11 bases between them. The chain's CDR3 is CASGGGNTEAFF. CDR3 DNA sequence: TGTGCCTCCGGAGGAGGGAACACTGAAGCTTTCTTT.

J is TRBJ1-4 and V is TRBV4-1, with TRBD1 as a possible D gene (5 bases). The CDR3 is 15 amino acids. Germline V gene data show CDR1 as MGHRA and CDR2 as YSYEKL. Trimming cost V 5 bases and J 3 bases, with 13 bases left between them. The CDR3 is CASSVQEAPNEKLFF. The CDR3 coding sequence is TGCGCCAGCAGCGTACAGGAGGCACCTAATGAAAAACTGTTTTTT.

The table lists this clone with a count of one. The chain recombines TRBV15 with TRBJ2-5; the D gene could be TRBD1 or TRBD2 (5 bases each). V shed 3 bases and J shed 1 base, with 6 bases lying between them. This CDR3 has 13 residues. Germline loops: CDR1 LNHNV, CDR2 YYDKDF (reference sequence). The CDR3 protein is CATSRGVQETQYF. For the CDR3, the DNA is TGTGCCACCAGCAGGGGGGTCCAAGAGACCCAGTACTTC.

This sequence joins TRBV18 and TRBJ2-1; TRBD2 agrees at 11 bases. The CDR3 extends over 16 amino acids. The V gene end was trimmed by 2 bases and the J gene end by 9 bases; junction bases not matched to a gene: 9. Germline assignment: CDR1 KGHSH and CDR2 LQKENI. CDR3 in DNA: TGTGCCAGCTCACCATTCTCTAGCGGGGGGATCGGTGAGCAGTTCTTC. As protein: CASSPFSSGGIGEQFF.

The chain recombines TRBV28 with TRBJ2-2; D perhaps matches TRBD2 (5 bases). The CDR3 length is 17 residues. Trimming shortened V by 4 bases and J by 3 bases, and 18 bases separated the two germline ends. Germline V gives CDR1 MDHEN, CDR2 SYDVKM. In nucleotides, the CDR3 is TGTGCCAGCAGTTCCGAGGGCCGGGGTTGGTACACCGGGGAGCTGTTTTTT. Encoded protein: CASSSEGRGWYTGELFF.

The rearrangement links TRBV2 to TRBJ2-7; the D is unclear. V lost 4 bases to trimming and J lost 4 bases, with 8 bases between them. CDR1 is SNHLY and CDR2 is FYNNEI in the germline V gene. The CDR3 loop spans 12 amino acids. The DNA for the CDR3 is TGTGCCAGCAGTGGTCGCTCTTACGAGCAGTACTTC. Residues: CASSGRSYEQYF.

The rearrangement links TRBV2 to TRBJ2-1; 7 nucleotides match TRBD1. Germline lookup yields CDR1 SNHLY and CDR2 FYNNEI. There are 14 residues in the CDR3. V was clipped by 11 bases and J by 7 bases; unmatched bases: 14. The CDR3 loop reads CACQLRTGGNEQFF. In DNA, the CDR3 is TGTGCCTGCCAACTGCGGACAGGCGGAAATGAGCAGTTCTTC.

V is TRBV18 and J is TRBJ2-7; tentatively, D is TRBD2 (5 bases). This CDR3 contains 15 residues. The germline V and J ends were trimmed by 3 bases and 4 bases, with 16 bases remaining between them. From germline, CDR1 is KGHSH and CDR2 LQKENI. DNA of the CDR3: TGTGCCAGCTCACCGGAGGCGGTGAGAGCTTACGAGCAGTACTTC. As protein: CASSPEAVRAYEQYF.

The chain carries TRBV4-1 and TRBJ2-1; maybe TRBD2 (5 bases). Deletions cut 6 bases from V and 1 base from J, with 19 bases between. The CDR3 is 17 amino acids. The germline V gene has CDR1 MGHRA and CDR2 YSYEKL. The CDR3 sequence: CASRLDGITGSYNEQFF. Written as DNA, the CDR3 is TGCGCCAGCAGGCTGGATGGGATAACGGGGTCCTACAATGAGCAGTTCTTC.

The rearrangement links TRBV2 to TRBJ2-2; no firm D call. Germline values: CDR1 SNHLY, CDR2 FYNNEI. This CDR3 contains 12 residues. V lost 4 bases, J lost 5 bases, and 5 bases lay in between. The CDR3 DNA sequence: TGTGCCAGCAGTGTCGGAACCGGGGAGCTGTTTTTT. Its translation is CASSVGTGELFF.

V and J are TRBV2 and TRBJ1-2, with D unresolved. Germline CDR1 reads SNHLY; CDR2 reads FYNNEI. Trimming shortened V by 0 bases and J by 1 base, and 12 bases separated the two germline ends. This CDR3 has 16 residues. The DNA of the CDR3 is TGTGCCAGCAGTGAAGCGGGCCTACGAAATAACTATGGCTACACCTTC. Protein sequence: CASSEAGLRNNYGYTF.

The chain's CDR3 is CASSLADGRETQYF. The CDR3 DNA follows: TGCGCCAGCAGCTTGGCGGACGGCCGGGAGACCCAGTACTTC. The chain combines TRBV5-1 with TRBJ2-5; D is ambiguous. The germline V gene encodes CDR1 SGHRS and CDR2 YFSETQ. Trimming removed 0 bases from V and 5 bases from J, with 11 bases in between. CDR3 length: 14 amino acids.

The chain links TRBV19 to TRBJ2-3; D is undetermined. The V end lost 7 bases, the J end lost 1 base, and 18 bases lay between the germline ends. CDR1 is LNHDA and CDR2 is SQIVND in the germline V gene (reference sequence). The CDR3 sequence is 16 residues long. The CDR3 spells CASTALLGYGTDTQYF. As DNA, the CDR3 is TGTGCCAGTACCGCCCTCTTGGGCTACGGCACAGATACGCAGTATTTT. Full variable domain (outside the CDR3, taken from reference TRBV19 and TRBJ2-3): DGGITQSPKYLFRKEGQNVTLSCEQNLNHDAMYWYRQDPGQGLRLIYYSQIVNDFQKGDIAEGYSVSREKKESFPLTVTSAQKNPTAFYLCASTALLGYGTDTQYFGPGTRLTVL.

The rearrangement uses TRBV4-3 and TRBJ2-7; possible D gene TRBD1, 6 bases. Germline values: CDR1 LGHNA, CDR2 YSLEER. The CDR3 is 17 amino acids. V was shortened by 3 bases and J by 0 bases, with 18 bases between the two germline ends. CDR3 DNA sequence: TGCGCCAGCAGCCAGGGACACTCGAGGACGCGCTCCTACGAGCAGTACTTC. Amino acid sequence: CASSQGHSRTRSYEQYF.

The rearrangement links TRBV11-3 to TRBJ2-3; tentative D call: TRBD1 (6 bases). With 5 bases removed from V and 3 bases from J, the gap between germline ends came to 9 bases. The CDR3 sequence is 13 residues long. Germline V CDR1 and CDR2: SGHNT, YENEEA. CDR3 in DNA: TGTGCCAGCAGCAATACAGGGACAGATACGCAGTATTTT. Translation gives CASSNTGTDTQYF. The entire variable domain, with the rest obtained from reference TRBV11-3 and TRBJ2-3, is as follows: EAGVVQSPRYKIIEKKQPVAFWCNPISGHNTLYWYLQNLGQGPELLIRYENEEAVDDSQLPKDRFSAERLKGVDSTLKIQPAELGDSAVYLCASSNTGTDTQYFGPGTRLTVL.

The chain couples TRBV5-4 to TRBJ2-3, with TRBD1 as a possible D gene (6 bases). Trimming cost V 4 bases and J 6 bases, with 18 bases left between them. CDR3 length equals 15 residues. The germline V gene encodes CDR1 SGHNT and CDR2 YYREEE (reference sequence). DNA for the CDR3: TGTGCCAGCAGCCCGACAGGACAAACCCACGATACGCAGTATTTT. Its translation: CASSPTGQTHDTQYF.

The CDR3 DNA reads as TGCGCCAGCAGCCGTACAGGGGTCAATAATGAAAAACTGTTTTTT. Amino acids: CASSRTGVNNEKLFF. J is TRBJ1-4 and V is TRBV5-1, with 7 bases matching TRBD1. The CDR3 extends over 15 amino acids. Per germline, CDR1 SGHRS and CDR2 YFSETQ. V lost 4 bases and J lost 4; bases outside the gene matches: 7.

The rearrangement links TRBV28 to TRBJ2-2, with 8 bases identical to TRBD1. Trimming took 3 bases from V and 3 from J; bases not matched to a gene: 3. This CDR3 is 15 amino acids long. Germline V gene sequence: CDR1 MDHEN, CDR2 SYDVKM. The DNA for the CDR3 is TGTGCCAGCAGTTTGACAGGGGAGGACACCGGGGAGCTGTTTTTT. This translates into CASSLTGEDTGELFF.